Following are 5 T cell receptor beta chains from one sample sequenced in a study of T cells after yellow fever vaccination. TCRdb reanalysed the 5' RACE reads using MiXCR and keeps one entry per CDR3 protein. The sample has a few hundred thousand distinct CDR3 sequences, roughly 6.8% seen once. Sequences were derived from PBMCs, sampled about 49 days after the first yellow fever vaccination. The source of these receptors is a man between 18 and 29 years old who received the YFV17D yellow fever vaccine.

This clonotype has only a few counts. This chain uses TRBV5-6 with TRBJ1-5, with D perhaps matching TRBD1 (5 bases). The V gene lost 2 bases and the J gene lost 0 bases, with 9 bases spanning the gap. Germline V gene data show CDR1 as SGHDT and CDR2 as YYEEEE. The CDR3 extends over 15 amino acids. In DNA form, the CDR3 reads TGTGCCAGCAGCTTCTGGGACGTTAGCAATCAGCCCCAGCATTTT. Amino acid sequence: CASSFWDVSNQPQHF.

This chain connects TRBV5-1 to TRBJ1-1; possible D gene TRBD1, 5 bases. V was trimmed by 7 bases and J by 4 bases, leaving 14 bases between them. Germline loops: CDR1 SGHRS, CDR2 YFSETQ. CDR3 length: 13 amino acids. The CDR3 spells CASGGVSTTEAFF. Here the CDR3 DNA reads TGCGCCAGCGGGGGGGTGTCCACCACTGAAGCTTTCTTT.

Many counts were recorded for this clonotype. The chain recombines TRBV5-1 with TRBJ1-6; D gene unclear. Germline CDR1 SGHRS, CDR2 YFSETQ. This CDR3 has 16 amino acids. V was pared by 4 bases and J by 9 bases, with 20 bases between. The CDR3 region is CASSESIEVSSSPLHF. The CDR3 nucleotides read TGCGCCAGCAGCGAGAGTATCGAGGTCTCTAGTTCACCCCTCCACTTT.

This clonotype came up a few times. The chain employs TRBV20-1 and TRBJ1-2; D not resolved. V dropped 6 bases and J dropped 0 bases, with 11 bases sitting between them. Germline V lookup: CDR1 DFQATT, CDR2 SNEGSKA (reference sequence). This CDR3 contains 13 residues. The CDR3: CSARPKANYGYTF. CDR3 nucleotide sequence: TGCAGTGCACGACCGAAAGCTAACTATGGCTACACCTTC.

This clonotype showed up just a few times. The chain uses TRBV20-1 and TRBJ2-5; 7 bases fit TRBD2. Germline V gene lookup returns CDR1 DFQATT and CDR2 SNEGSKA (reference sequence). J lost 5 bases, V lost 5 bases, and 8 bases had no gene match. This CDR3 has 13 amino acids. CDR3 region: CSAGLTSAETQYF. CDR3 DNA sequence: TGCAGTGCTGGATTAACTAGCGCGGAGACCCAGTACTTC.